This TCR beta chain is from a study of blood T cell repertoires in COVID-19 (dated by TCRdb to 2018 to 2021). At the level of the whole study: Samples covering the acute and convalescent phases of COVID-19 were provided by collaborators in the United States, Italy and Spain. The samples were drawn from two sources: the first 160 participants of the ongoing ImmuneRACE study, and 1,200 or so subjects contributed by 6 global collaborators. Subjects who had been exposed to COVID-19, were actively infected with it, or had recovered from it provided the deeply sampled blood TCRbeta repertoires that made up the dataset. Nearly every sample came with metadata listing a de-identified subject ID, COVID-19 status, age in years and sex. HLA class I and class II types, where available, came from metadata supplied by the sample provider rather than from assay-based typing. The repertoires were released in a freely available public database intended as a resource for research on the immune response to SARS-CoV-2. The prospective study material was composed of cDNA or gDNA derived from T cells, B-cell-depleted T cells, or PBMCs. What the research found in general, with its limitations: The quantity of clinical and demographic metadata differed by source and by participant and was supplied without curation.

Here V drops 2 bases and J drops 0 bases, and the junction holds 2 bases not matched to any gene. The CDR3 spans 17 residues, from the cysteine through the phenylalanine. Only the CDR3 region is kept as DNA, spanning 51 bases read in frame from base 1. The CDR1 and CDR2 encoded by the germline V gene are SGHRS and YFSETQ. TCRbeta CDR3 regions were amplified from genomic DNA by means of the immunoSEQ Assay, a bias-controlled multiplex PCR. As for the authors' bioinformatics: The number of nucleated cells in each sample was estimated from the amplification of reference gene primers within the assay. To quantify the absolute abundance of each unique TCRbeta CDR3 rearrangement, sequence reads were collapsed and filtered. For each sample, productive Simpson clonality was calculated as the square root of Simpson's diversity index across productive rearrangements. This is the immuneACCESS table as TCRdb keeps it, with only in-frame sequences that have V and J called. A part of the clones is gone; compared with another copy, unresolved V genes explain less than half, and the rest is unexplained. Clonal size and the V and J genes are those of that table, whereas D and trimming came from the DNA. This sample gives about 150,000 clones in total; around four fifths of them show up just once. The ten largest clones capture 6.2% of the sample.

Regarding this clone: The clone's antigen remains unknown. No quality values exist for individual bases; no much larger clone is one base distant.

Enrolling through a virtual design, the prospective study's participants ranged in age from roughly 18 to 95 years and lived across roughly 23 United States geographic areas. In the prospective study, participants were assigned to cohorts based on the clinical history participants reported in a screening survey and a study questionnaire. Recovered participants in ImmuneRACE Cohort 3 were defined as having two consecutive negative NP/OP PCR tests, clearance from a healthcare professional, or resolution of symptoms. Each participant in the prospective study had whole blood, serum and a nasopharyngeal or oropharyngeal swab collected by mobile phlebotomists. Over a 2-month period, participants in the prospective study had the option of providing additional blood draws and questionnaires. Before DNA extraction, blood samples from the prospective study were shipped at room temperature or frozen.

What was sequenced was PBMCs or T cells enriched from blood (not recorded which). This sequence uses TRBV5-1 and TRBJ2-1; the junction holds 13 bases that match TRBD2. The receptor was derived from a woman between 35 and 50 years old who had recovered from COVID-19. The CDR3 loop reads CASSFRLAGGSYNEQFF. The sequenced DNA is TGCGCCAGCAGCTTTCGACTAGCGGGAGGCTCCTACAATGAGCAGTTCTTC. The variable domain in full, with residues beyond the CDR3 obtained from the reference TRBV5-1 and TRBJ2-1 genes, is KAGVTQTPRYLIKTRGQQVTLSCSPISGHRSVSWYQQTPGQGLQFLFEYFSETQRNKGNFPGRFSGRQFSNSRSEMNVSTLELGDSALYLCASSFRLAGGSYNEQFFGPGTRLTVL.